This T cell receptor (beta chain) was sequenced during a study of cytomegalovirus exposure and HLA in healthy donors. Overall study findings and caveats: The productive fraction for most TCR beta V segments was about 87% or about 30% in an earlier analysis. CMV serostatus alone was available as immune exposure information.

The CDR3 consists of 15 residues. This PCR relied on a set of 60 Vbeta primers and 13 Jbeta primers. Assay: immunoSEQ multiplex PCR; the TCRdb copy retains only in-frame clones and omits some. This sample carries some 160,000 clones, 80% to 85% of them seen once, and the ten largest clones take 1.5%. A word on this clone: No antigen is known for it.

The chain has TRBV7-5 and TRBJ1-2. TRBV7-5 is annotated as a pseudogene. The specimen sequenced was PBMCs. This receptor was identified in a woman between 18 and 29 years old in good health and CMV-seronegative. The CDR3 nucleotides are TGTGCCAGAAGCCCGCATCGGGGGGACGTACGGGGCTACACCTTC. The encoded protein is CARSPHRGDVRGYTF.